This T cell receptor beta chain was observed in a study of blood T cell repertoires in COVID-19. Authors' analysis steps: The authors estimated nucleated cell counts from reference gene primer amplification. Sequencing was performed with immunoSEQ multiplex PCR; in TCRdb, only in-frame clones are kept and a portion is missing. D and trimming come from the DNA, and the V and J calls and clone size come from that table. The sample records about 60,000 clones, around 93% being singletons. J gave up 2 bases and V 3 bases, and 1 base lay outside the gene matches. CDR3 size: 13 residues. Germline values: CDR1 SGHAT, CDR2 FQNNGV.

The V gene is TRBV11-2, the J gene TRBJ2-7, with 7 positions matching TRBD1. Sequencing used peripheral blood. This receptor was identified in a human donor in a cohort sampled during active COVID-19. CDR3 bases: TGTGCCAGCAGCTTTGACAGGGCCTACGAGCAGTACTTC. This translates into CASSFDRAYEQYF. The whole variable domain, remainder taken from reference TRBV11-2 and TRBJ2-7, is EAGVAQSPRYKIIEKRQSVAFWCNPISGHATLYWYQQILGQGPKLLIQFQNNGVVDDSQLPKDRFSAERLKGVDSTLKIQPAKLEDSAVYLCASSFDRAYEQYFGPGTRLTVT.